This T cell receptor (beta chain) was obtained from a study of T cells after yellow fever vaccination. The germline V and J ends were trimmed by 6 bases and 4 bases, with 10 bases remaining between them. Germline CDR1 MNHEY, CDR2 SMNVEV (reference sequence). CDR3 size: 14 residues. TCRdb reanalysed the 5' RACE reads using MiXCR and keeps one entry per CDR3 protein. The sample records some 600,000 distinct CDR3 sequences, 10% to 15% being singletons. Of note for this clonotype: Its cognate antigen is unknown.

Study-level results: In FACS-sorted repertoires, abundant clonotypes from the bulk population could appear as contaminants. Some clonotypes were seen in both the CD4 and the CD8 compartments. These made up a small share and likely arose from convergent recombination. Reappearance after the booster was seen for most primary-vaccination clones, at 95% to 97% CD4 and roughly 90% CD8.

Sequencing was performed on PBMCs, taken on the day of the yellow fever booster vaccination. The TCR was taken from a man aged 25 to 45 who received the YFV17D yellow fever vaccine. This rearrangement joins TRBV27 to TRBJ1-6; no clear D gene. The CDR3 DNA is TGTGCCAGCAGGCCCGGGTTATATAATTCACCCCTCCACTTT. Translating gives CASRPGLYNSPLHF.